The rows below give T cell receptor beta chains drawn from one sample of a study of T-cell memory formation after mild COVID-19. TCRdb fed the 5' RACE reads into MiXCR, producing one record per CDR3 protein. This table has hundreds of thousands of distinct CDR3 sequences, more than 15% appearing once. The sequenced material came from PBMCs or a T cell subset sorted from them (not recorded which). The receptor set was obtained from an adult woman who had mild COVID-19 (a few samples of this study predate the infection). Cell type and time point are not known. CDR3s include the opening cysteine and the closing phenylalanine or tryptophan. A D gene is named only where the DNA matches it firmly. Clone size appears in some rows only: once, few, many, or a class for an expanded clone.

V gene,J gene,D gene,clone size,CDR3 protein,CDR3 DNA
TRBV12-3/TRBV12-4,TRBJ2-2,.,.,CASILRGELFF,TGTGCCAGCATCCTAAGGGGGGAGCTGTTTTTT
TRBV24-1,TRBJ2-7,TRBD1,.,CATSDSDRVRNEQYF,TGTGCCACCAGTGATTCTGACAGGGTGCGGAACGAGCAGTACTTC
TRBV29-1,TRBJ1-5,TRBD1,.,CSTGGGNQPQHF,TGCAGCACAGGGGGGGGGAATCAGCCCCAGCATTTT
TRBV7-9,TRBJ1-2,.,.,CASSLVQDGYGYTF,TGTGCCAGCAGCTTAGTCCAGGATGGCTATGGCTACACCTTC
TRBV19,TRBJ2-7,TRBD1,few,CASSTDRGHEQYF,TGTGCCAGTAGTACGGACAGGGGCCACGAGCAGTACTTC
TRBV24-1,TRBJ2-1,TRBD2,few,CATSSLAGANEQFF,TGTGCCACCAGTAGCCTAGCGGGAGCCAATGAGCAGTTCTTC
TRBV7-9,TRBJ1-2,.,few,CASSLEGRSLGYTF,TGTGCCAGCAGCTTAGAAGGGCGGAGCCTAGGCTACACCTTC
TRBV6-6,TRBJ2-3,TRBD1,few,CASSYSNVRTGHGTDTQYF,TGTGCCAGCAGTTACTCGAATGTCCGGACAGGCCATGGAACAGATACGCAGTATTTT
TRBV29-1,TRBJ1-2,TRBD1,few,CSVRERGLGYTF,TGCAGCGTCCGAGAAAGGGGGCTTGGCTACACCTTC
TRBV6-5,TRBJ2-7,TRBD2,few,CASSYKAVGGSYEQYF,TGTGCCAGCAGTTACAAGGCAGTCGGGGGGTCCTACGAGCAGTACTTC
TRBV6-6,TRBJ2-1,.,few,CASSKNRVYNEQFF,TGTGCCAGCAGCAAAAACAGGGTTTACAATGAGCAGTTCTTC
TRBV12-3/TRBV12-4,TRBJ1-1,.,few,CASSFPRTANTEAFF,TGTGCCAGCAGTTTCCCCCGGACGGCTAACACTGAAGCTTTCTTT
TRBV7-9,TRBJ1-5,.,few,CASSEGSPGQPQHF,TGTGCCAGCAGCGAAGGGAGCCCGGGTCAGCCCCAGCATTTT
TRBV15,TRBJ1-2,.,few,CATSIGPAYGYTF,TGTGCCACCAGCATCGGGCCTGCTTATGGCTACACCTTC
TRBV20-1,TRBJ2-7,.,.,CSARGRLDYEQYF,TGCAGTGCCCGAGGGAGACTAGACTACGAGCAGTACTTC
TRBV7-2,TRBJ2-5,TRBD2,.,CASSGAGAETQYF,TGTGCCAGCAGCGGAGCGGGGGCAGAGACCCAGTACTTC
TRBV7-8,TRBJ1-1,.,.,CASRPGRAGLITEAFF,TGTGCCAGCAGGCCTGGTAGGGCAGGGTTGATCACTGAAGCTTTCTTT
TRBV30,TRBJ1-2,TRBD1,.,CAWSAPVDRPYGYTF,TGTGCCTGGAGTGCCCCGGTGGACAGGCCCTATGGCTACACCTTC
TRBV12-3/TRBV12-4,TRBJ2-1,TRBD2,.,CASSLTGTSALGQFF,TGTGCCAGCAGCCTGACCGGGACTAGCGCTTTGGGGCAGTTCTTC
TRBV21-1,TRBJ2-7,.,few,CASSKGCTLLFDEQYF,TGTGCCAGCAGCAAAGGGTGTACATTGCTCTTCGACGAGCAGTACTTC
TRBV20-1,TRBJ2-7,TRBD2,.,CSASASGGAYEQYF,TGCAGTGCTTCAGCTAGCGGGGGGGCCTACGAGCAGTACTTC
TRBV6-5,TRBJ2-2,.,.,CASSRDAENTGELFF,TGTGCCAGCAGCAGAGACGCGGAGAACACCGGGGAGCTGTTTTTT
TRBV5-1,TRBJ2-1,TRBD1,few,CASSGGDRHSEQFF,TGCGCCAGCAGCGGCGGGGACAGGCATTCCGAGCAGTTCTTC
TRBV7-2,TRBJ2-1,TRBD1,.,CASSLVRRGSRNEQFF,TGTGCCAGCAGCTTAGTGCGCAGGGGGAGCCGGAATGAGCAGTTCTTC
TRBV29-1,TRBJ2-1,.,few,CSVHHPSYNEQFF,TGCAGCGTTCATCATCCCTCCTACAATGAGCAGTTCTTC
TRBV25-1,TRBJ1-2,.,few,CASSESLIMENYGYTF,TGTGCCAGCAGTGAATCGCTTATTATGGAGAACTATGGCTACACCTTC
TRBV9,TRBJ2-2,TRBD2,.,CASTKGGSTGELFF,TGTGCCAGCACTAAGGGCGGGAGCACCGGGGAGCTGTTTTTT
TRBV2,TRBJ1-1,TRBD1,.,CASSLDREGRNTEAFF,TGTGCCAGCAGCCTGGACAGGGAGGGGCGGAACACTGAAGCTTTCTTT